A single sample is the source of the 20 T cell receptor beta chains below, sequenced in a study of blood T cell repertoires in COVID-19 (dated by TCRdb to about 2020). Libraries were made using the immunoSEQ multiplex PCR assay. Here the immuneACCESS table is served through TCRdb, limited to in-frame sequences with V and J called. Missing clones are a known gap in these copies; in checked studies unresolved V genes cover under half, and the rest lacks a known reason. Counted in this sample were a few hundred thousand clones; approximately 79% of them appeared once. Around 4.1% of the sample is held by the ten biggest clonotypes. Sequencing was performed on PBMCs or T cells enriched from blood (not recorded which). The receptors were sampled from a young man with acute COVID-19.

This rearrangement joins TRBV10-3 to TRBJ2-7, with D tentatively TRBD2 (5 bases). This CDR3 comprises 12 residues. Trimming took off 6 bases at V and 3 bases at J, with 9 bases between the two ends. CDR1 ENHRY and CDR2 SYGVKD come from the germline V gene. The CDR3, as DNA: TGTGCCATCAGCAGGACTGGCTACGAGCAGTACGTC. Encoded protein: CAISRTGYEQYV.

CDR3: CASSEESGAGEQYV. DNA of the CDR3: TGTGCCAGCAGTGAAGAGTCAGGCGCCGGCGAGCAGTACGTC. This rearrangement joins TRBV6-1 to TRBJ2-7; D uncertain. CDR1 MNHNS and CDR2 SASEGT come from the germline V gene. This CDR3 has 14 amino acids. The V end lost 1 base, the J end lost 6 bases, and 13 bases lay between the germline ends.

This chain connects TRBV2 to TRBJ2-1; the match to TRBD2 covers 11 bases. V lost 7 bases and J lost 7; bases outside the gene matches: 9. Germline lookup yields CDR1 SNHLY and CDR2 FYNNEI. The CDR3 covers 15 residues. CDR3 amino acids: CASNSLAGGRNEQFF. CDR3 DNA sequence: TGTGCCAGCAATTCTCTAGCGGGAGGCAGGAATGAGCAGTTCTTC.

The chain couples TRBV20-1 to TRBJ2-1; D uncertain. Trimming took 3 bases from V and 0 from J, leaving 6 bases between them. Germline V lookup: CDR1 DFQATT, CDR2 SNEGSKA (reference sequence). CDR3 length: 13 amino acids. CDR3 protein: CSASGYSYNEQFF. The CDR3 DNA reads TGCAGTGCTAGTGGTTACTCCTACAATGAGCAGTTCTTC.

The chain carries TRBV3-1 (or the pseudogene TRBV3-2) and TRBJ2-7; TRBD1 agrees at 9 bases. V lost 0 bases and J lost 6; bases outside the gene matches: 6. Looked up from germline, CDR1 is LGHDT and CDR2 is YNNKEL (reference sequence). The CDR3 extends over 15 amino acids. CDR3 sequence (DNA): TGTGCCAGCAGCCAAGATCGGGGACAGGGCCGCGAGCAGTACGTC. Its translation: CASSQDRGQGREQYV.

This chain uses TRBV9 with TRBJ1-2; D call uncertain. Germline values: CDR1 SGDLS, CDR2 YYNGEE. V gave up 0 bases and J gave up 8 bases, with 8 bases separating them. This CDR3 has 12 amino acids. The DNA for the CDR3 is TGTGCCAGCAGCGTAGGGGCAGTCGGCTACACCTTC. It specifies CASSVGAVGYTF.

The count of this clone is one. The chain has TRBV6-2 or TRBV6-3 and TRBJ2-4; perhaps TRBD1 as D (5 bases). Germline-derived CDR1 and CDR2 are MNHEY and SVGEGT. The CDR3 has 14 amino acids. The V and J ends lost 5 bases and 4 bases respectively, with 12 bases between them. The CDR3 loop is CASSQQGGKNIQYF. The CDR3, as DNA: TGTGCCAGCAGTCAGCAGGGCGGAAAAAACATTCAGTACTTC.

The chain links TRBV7-7 to TRBJ2-2, with 7 bases fitting TRBD1. CDR1 is SSHAT, CDR2 FNYEAQ, per germline (reference sequence). V shed 0 bases, J shed 7 bases, and the junction held 8 bases outside the gene matches. CDR3 length: 16 amino acids. The CDR3 nucleotides are TGTGCCAGCAGCTTAGCGCAGACAGGGTCAGGCGGGGAGCTGTTTTTT. Translated: CASSLAQTGSGGELFF.

The rearrangement links TRBV12-3 or TRBV12-4 to TRBJ1-1; D remains unclear. V gave up 6 bases and J gave up 4 bases, with 9 bases separating them. The CDR3 sequence is 12 residues long. The CDR3 protein is CASSPRGTEAFF. Here the CDR3 DNA reads TGTGCCAGCAGCCCCAGAGGCACTGAAGCTTTCTTT.

A few counts support this clone. The junction departs from the called germline gene at one end, perhaps through a read error. V gene TRBV5-1 combines with J gene TRBJ1-2; D remains unclear. Germline V gives CDR1 SGHRS, CDR2 YFSETQ. This CDR3 is 14 amino acids long. The DNA for the CDR3 is TGTGCCAGCATGCGGGGAACCGTGGGCTATGGCTACACCTTC. Translating gives CASMRGTVGYGYTF.

The chain links TRBV12-3 or TRBV12-4 to TRBJ2-1, with 9 bases identical to TRBD1. This CDR3 has 13 residues. V trimming: 6 bases; J trimming: 5 bases; junction bases outside the gene matches: 2. Written as DNA, the CDR3 is TGTGCCAGCAGGCGGACAGGGGACAATGAGCAGTTCTTC. This encodes CASRRTGDNEQFF.

Here the CDR3 DNA reads TGTGCCAGCAGCCATAGACAGAGTGGCTATGGCTACACCTTC. Amino acid sequence: CASSHRQSGYGYTF. J is TRBJ1-2 and V is TRBV5-5; tentatively, D is TRBD1 (5 bases). The CDR3 has 14 residues. Germline V gene data show CDR1 as SGHKS and CDR2 as YYEKEE (reference sequence). Trimming cost V 4 bases and J 4 bases, with 14 bases left between them. The full variable domain, with the rest looked up from reference TRBV5-5 and TRBJ1-2, is DAGVTQSPTHLIKTRGQQVTLRCSPISGHKSVSWYQQVLGQGPQFIFQYYEKEERGRGNFPDRFSARQFPNYSSELNVNALLLGDSALYLCASSHRQSGYGYTFGSGTRLTVV.

The V call is TRBV7-2, the J call TRBJ2-2, with 9 bases identical to TRBD2. This CDR3 spans 15 amino acids. Trimming took 2 bases from V and 6 from J; bases not matched to a gene: 4. The V gene's germline CDR1 is SGHTA and CDR2 FQGNSA. CDR3 DNA sequence: TGTGCCAGCAGCTTATCGGCGGGAGGGCCCGGGGAGCTGTTTTTT. This encodes CASSLSAGGPGELFF. Together with reference TRBV7-2 and TRBJ2-2, the CDR3 gives the full variable domain: GAGVSQSPSNKVTEKGKDVELRCDPISGHTALYWYRQSLGQGLEFLIYFQGNSAPDKSGLPSDRFSAERTGGSVSTLTIQRTQQEDSAVYLCASSLSAGGPGELFFGEGSRLTVL.

This chain uses TRBV3-1 (or the pseudogene TRBV3-2) with TRBJ1-5; D gene ambiguous. From germline, CDR1 is LGHDT and CDR2 YNNKEL (reference sequence). The V gene lost 4 bases and the J gene lost 3 bases, with 7 bases spanning the gap. There are 13 residues in the CDR3. The CDR3 sequence is CASSLALNQPQHF. The CDR3 coding sequence is TGTGCCAGCAGCCTAGCTCTCAATCAGCCCCAGCATTTT.

V and J are TRBV6-5 and TRBJ2-3; TRBD2 matches 8 bases. V was clipped by 2 bases and J by 1 base; unmatched bases: 5. This CDR3 spans 16 amino acids. In germline, CDR1 is MNHEY, CDR2 SVGAGI. CDR3 amino acids: CASSYLAGGGTDTQYF. The CDR3 DNA reads TGTGCCAGCAGTTACCTGGCGGGAGGTGGCACAGATACGCAGTATTTT.

The chain combines TRBV3-1 (or the pseudogene TRBV3-2) with TRBJ2-5, with 7 bases matching TRBD2. Germline V CDR1 and CDR2: LGHDT, YNNKEL (reference sequence). Unmatched junction bases numbered 7, after V lost 2 bases and J lost 4 bases. CDR3 size: 15 residues. CDR3 protein: CASSQIAGRGETQYF. The DNA for the CDR3 is TGTGCCAGCAGCCAAATAGCGGGTCGGGGAGAGACCCAGTACTTC.

Comments on this clone: The junction does not match germline at one end; this may be a read error. The V gene is TRBV7-7, the J gene TRBJ2-1; 10 bases line up with TRBD2. Looked up from germline, CDR1 is SSHAT and CDR2 is FNYEAQ (reference sequence). This CDR3 has 16 residues. The CDR3 reads CASSLAASGGYNEQFF. CDR3 bases: TGTGCTAGCAGCTTAGCGGCTAGCGGGGGATACAATGAGCAGTTCTTC.

The chain has TRBV7-2 and TRBJ1-2, with a weak D call TRBD1 (5 bases). This CDR3 region has 15 residues. Germline CDR1 reads SGHTA; CDR2 reads FQGNSA. The V end was cut by 5 bases, the J end by 4 bases, with 17 bases between. CDR3 nucleotide sequence: TGTGCCAGCAGCGGGCTTAGGTCAGGGTCCTATGGCTACACCTTC. As protein: CASSGLRSGSYGYTF. The complete variable domain, with remaining parts taken from reference TRBV7-2 and TRBJ1-2, reads GAGVSQSPSNKVTEKGKDVELRCDPISGHTALYWYRQSLGQGLEFLIYFQGNSAPDKSGLPSDRFSAERTGGSVSTLTIQRTQQEDSAVYLCASSGLRSGSYGYTFGSGTRLTVV.

The genes are TRBV30 and TRBJ2-5; D is undetermined. V was shortened by 6 bases and J by 2 bases, with 10 bases between the two germline ends. The CDR3 consists of 12 residues. The germline V gene encodes CDR1 GTSNPN and CDR2 SVGIG (reference sequence). As DNA, the CDR3 is TGTGCCTGCCGCCAGGATCAAGAGACCCAGTACTTC. This gives the protein CACRQDQETQYF. The variable domain in full, with the rest retrieved from reference TRBV30 and TRBJ2-5, is SQTIHQWPATLVQPVGSPLSLECTVEGTSNPNLYWYRQAAGRGLQLLFYSVGIGQISSEVPQNLSASRPQDRQFILSSKKLLLSDSGFYLCACRQDQETQYFGPGTRLLVL.

The sample holds a few counts of this clone. This CDR3 is CASSVVGGGELFF. In nucleotides, the CDR3 is TGTGCCAGCAGCGTAGTCGGAGGCGGGGAGCTGTTTTTT. V usage is TRBV9 and J usage is TRBJ2-2; D may be TRBD2 (5 bases). Trimming pared 0 bases from V and 7 bases from J, leaving 7 bases between. CDR1 is SGDLS and CDR2 is YYNGEE in the germline V gene. CDR3 length: 13 amino acids.